One and the same sample provided the 27 T cell receptor beta chains below, sequenced in a study of vaccination and CD4 T cells after COVID-19. As to treatment: roughly 10-day PBMC culture with coronavirus spike peptide pools or control peptides (ViraFEST assay). With the Oncomine TCR Beta short-read assay, DNA from cultured CD4+ T cells was sequenced. TCRdb reanalysed the PCR reads using MiXCR and keeps one entry per CDR3 protein. The sample has 15,000 to 20,000 distinct CDR3 sequences, roughly 63% seen once; the top ten hold around 12%. These receptors' targets are unknown. Sequenced material: CD4+ T cells from blood, cultured in vitro. The origin of the receptors is a human donor who had recovered from COVID-19.

This clonotype was picked up a small number of times. This chain joins TRBV28 and TRBJ1-6; 10 bases line up with TRBD1. Germline V gene lookup returns CDR1 MDHEN and CDR2 SYDVKM. Trimming at V came to 5 bases and at J to 9 bases, leaving 7 bases not matched to a gene. CDR3 length: 15 amino acids. DNA of the CDR3: TGTGCCAGCAGTCCCCGGACAGGGGGTGGTTCACCCCTCCACTTT. It yields the protein CASSPRTGGGSPLHF.

This clonotype was detected once. The J gene is TRBJ1-4, the V gene TRBV20-1; possibly TRBD1 for D (5 bases). V lost 5 bases, J lost 8 bases, and 9 bases lay in between. The CDR3 runs to 11 residues. CDR1 DFQATT and CDR2 SNEGSKA come from the germline V gene (reference sequence). The CDR3 DNA sequence: TGCAGTGCTGCAGGGCGGGAAAAACTGTTTTTT. Protein: CSAAGREKLFF.

This chain uses TRBV11-2 with TRBJ2-2; TRBD2 matches at 8 bases. Germline V CDR1 and CDR2: SGHAT, FQNNGV. With V trimmed by 1 base and J by 8 bases, 3 bases remained unmatched. The CDR3 is made up of 14 amino acids. The CDR3 region is CASSLAGGLGELFF. CDR3 coding DNA: TGTGCCAGCAGCTTAGCGGGGGGGCTTGGGGAGCTGTTTTTT.

This chain connects TRBV6-5 to TRBJ2-7; 10 positions agree with TRBD2. This CDR3 contains 17 residues. Germline loops: CDR1 MNHEY, CDR2 SVGAGI. V dropped 2 bases and J dropped 3; count of bases not matched to a gene: 10. CDR3 loop: CASSYQRSGRGGYEQYF. The CDR3 DNA follows: TGTGCCAGCAGTTACCAAAGGAGCGGGAGGGGAGGCTACGAGCAGTACTTC.

The chain carries TRBV7-9 and TRBJ2-5; tentatively, D is TRBD1 or TRBD2 (6 bases each). Trimming left V 3 bases short and J 2 bases short, with 13 bases between. Germline values: CDR1 SEHNR, CDR2 FQNEAQ (reference sequence). This CDR3 region has 15 residues. This CDR3 reads CASSLTTGAQETQYF. DNA for the CDR3: TGTGCCAGCAGCTTGACTACGGGGGCACAAGAGACCCAGTACTTC.

J is TRBJ2-1 and V is TRBV7-8; D is possibly TRBD1 or TRBD2 (5 bases each). With 0 bases removed from V and 9 bases from J, the gap between germline ends came to 9 bases. The CDR3 totals 13 residues. Germline CDR1 reads SGHVS; CDR2 reads FQNEAQ. Here the CDR3 reads CASSLALGVEQFF. The CDR3 region has the DNA TGTGCCAGCAGCTTAGCCCTGGGGGTTGAGCAGTTCTTC.

The chain joins TRBV6-5 to TRBJ2-7; the match to TRBD1 covers 9 bases. Trimming at V came to 1 base and at J to 2 bases, leaving 6 bases not matched to a gene. Germline V gene sequence: CDR1 MNHEY, CDR2 SVGAGI. The CDR3 is 16 amino acids. In DNA, the CDR3 is TGTGCCAGCAGTTACTTTTCCGGGACAGGGACCTACGAGCAGTACTTC. Its translation is CASSYFSGTGTYEQYF.

V is TRBV2 and J is TRBJ1-5; D is perhaps TRBD1 (6 bases). CDR3 length equals 13 residues. From germline, CDR1 is SNHLY and CDR2 FYNNEI. V shed 4 bases and J shed 5 bases, with 9 bases lying between them. As DNA, the CDR3 is TGTGCCAGCAGTGGGACAGCGGATCAGCCCCAGCATTTT. Translating gives CASSGTADQPQHF.

The chain combines TRBV5-6 with TRBJ1-1; tentative D call: TRBD1 (5 bases). The CDR3 length is 14 residues. V shed 4 bases and J shed 11 bases, with 21 bases lying between them. From germline, CDR1 is SGHDT and CDR2 YYEEEE. DNA of the CDR3: TGTGCCAGCAGCCAACTGCATAACGGGGGAACGGCTTTCTTT. It translates to CASSQLHNGGTAFF.

The gene calls are TRBV19 and TRBJ1-1, with TRBD1 matching 7 bases. CDR1 and CDR2 from the germline V gene are LNHDA and SQIVND (reference sequence). This CDR3 is 13 amino acids long. With 1 base clipped from V and 10 bases from J, the junction kept 6 bases outside the gene matches. DNA for the CDR3: TGTGCCAGTAGTATAGGAAAGGGGGCGACAGCTTTCTTT. This sequence encodes CASSIGKGATAFF.

The chain links TRBV6-2 or TRBV6-3 to TRBJ2-1; TRBD2 aligns across 9 bases. Germline lookup yields CDR1 MNHEY and CDR2 SVGEGT. The CDR3 contains 17 residues. V gave up 0 bases and J gave up 7 bases; unmatched junction bases: 10. DNA of the CDR3: TGTGCCAGCAGTTACTCGAGCGGGAGGTCGGAGTTAAATGAGCAGTTCTTC. Encoded protein: CASSYSSGRSELNEQFF.

The chain combines TRBV11-2 with TRBJ2-2; 9 nucleotides match TRBD2. Germline loops: CDR1 SGHAT, CDR2 FQNNGV. Trimming took 5 bases from V and 7 from J; bases not matched to a gene: 8. The length of the CDR3 is 15 residues. The CDR3 reads CASSRSGSTGGELFF. The CDR3 region has the DNA TGTGCCAGCAGCCGTAGCGGGAGTACCGGCGGGGAGCTGTTTTTT.

CDR3 nucleotide sequence: TGTGCCAGCAGCTCCTACCGACTAGGTTCCTACGAGCAGTACTTC. Protein: CASSSYRLGSYEQYF. The V call is TRBV7-2, the J call TRBJ2-7, with D possibly matching TRBD2 (6 bases). The CDR3 is 15 amino acids. V was shortened by 4 bases and J by 1 base, with 14 bases between the two germline ends. Germline V gene sequence: CDR1 SGHTA, CDR2 FQGNSA.

This chain connects TRBV18 to TRBJ1-3; TRBD1 agrees at 8 bases. Germline trimming cut 4 bases from V and 4 bases from J; bases unmatched to any gene: 9. The germline gives CDR1 KGHSH, CDR2 LQKENI. The CDR3 runs 16 residues. The CDR3 loop reads CASSQGTGTGGNTIYF. CDR3 nucleotides: TGTGCCAGCTCACAAGGGACAGGCACTGGAGGAAACACCATATATTTT.

The chain employs TRBV20-1 and TRBJ1-4, with D possibly being TRBD1 (5 bases). CDR3 length: 14 residues. V dropped 5 bases and J dropped 8 bases, with 18 bases sitting between them. From germline, CDR1 is DFQATT and CDR2 SNEGSKA (reference sequence). The CDR3 DNA follows: TGCAGTGCTCCCCCAACGTCTGAGGGGGAAAAACTGTTTTTT. Its protein is CSAPPTSEGEKLFF.

The chain couples TRBV15 to TRBJ1-1; a possible D gene is TRBD1 (5 bases). V was shortened by 1 base and J by 1 base, with 10 bases between the two germline ends. Germline CDR1 is LNHNV and CDR2 is YYDKDF (reference sequence). CDR3 length equals 15 residues. The CDR3 spells CATSRVGVGNTEAFF. CDR3 DNA sequence: TGTGCCACCAGCAGAGTGGGGGTTGGGAACACTGAAGCTTTCTTT.

This clonotype was picked up one time. This chain connects TRBV25-1 to TRBJ1-4, with 9 bases fitting TRBD1. The CDR3 length is 14 residues. With V trimmed by 5 bases and J by 6 bases, 4 bases remained unmatched. The germline V gene has CDR1 MGHDK and CDR2 SYGVNS. This CDR3 reads CASSITGGYEKLFF. The CDR3 DNA reads TGTGCCAGCAGTATAACAGGGGGCTATGAAAAACTGTTTTTT.

This chain uses TRBV18 with TRBJ1-2; tentatively, D is TRBD1 (5 bases). The CDR3 is 15 residues long. Per germline, CDR1 KGHSH and CDR2 LQKENI. V was pared by 1 base and J by 6 bases, with 15 bases between. CDR3 sequence: CASSPLSSGTDGYTF. The CDR3 DNA reads as TGTGCCAGCTCACCACTGAGCTCCGGGACGGATGGCTACACCTTC.

This clonotype was detected a few times. J is TRBJ2-7 and V is TRBV5-1; no firm D call. Between the trimmed V and J ends, which lost 5 bases and 2 bases, there was a span of 14 bases. CDR1 and CDR2 from the germline V gene are SGHRS and YFSETQ. CDR3 size: 14 residues. The CDR3 reads CASSHVSNPYEQYF. The CDR3 coding sequence is TGCGCCAGCAGTCATGTTTCGAACCCCTACGAGCAGTACTTC.

The chain uses TRBV6-5 and TRBJ2-4, with D hard to call. The CDR3 is made up of 15 amino acids. CDR1 and CDR2 (germline): MNHEY, SVGAGI. V was trimmed by 3 bases and J by 0 bases, leaving 9 bases between them. CDR3 region: CASSYNPPAKNIQYF. The CDR3 DNA reads TGTGCCAGCAGTTATAACCCCCCAGCCAAAAACATTCAGTACTTC.

This chain links TRBV11-3 with TRBJ2-5, with TRBD1 matching over 9 bases. V gave up 5 bases and J gave up 7 bases; unmatched junction bases: 11. CDR3 length: 15 amino acids. The germline V gene has CDR1 SGHNT and CDR2 YENEEA. The CDR3 DNA reads as TGTGCCAGCAGCCCCCGGGACAGGGCGGAAGGGACCCAGTACTTC. This gives the protein CASSPRDRAEGTQYF. Together with reference TRBV11-3 and TRBJ2-5, the CDR3 gives the full variable domain: EAGVVQSPRYKIIEKKQPVAFWCNPISGHNTLYWYLQNLGQGPELLIRYENEEAVDDSQLPKDRFSAERLKGVDSTLKIQPAELGDSAVYLCASSPRDRAEGTQYFGPGTRLLVL.

Only a few counts were recorded for this clonotype. The chain couples TRBV6-1 to TRBJ2-5, with 10 bases that match TRBD1. The V and J ends lost 7 bases and 2 bases, in that order; junction bases with no gene match: 10. Germline V CDR1 and CDR2: MNHNS, SASEGT. This CDR3 is built from 16 residues. DNA of the CDR3: TGTGCCAGCAACCAGCGGACAGGGGGTGTACAAGAGACCCAGTACTTC. Its protein product is CASNQRTGGVQETQYF.

The rearrangement joins TRBV2 to TRBJ2-5, with 8 bases that match TRBD1. The CDR3 runs to 14 residues. Looked up from germline, CDR1 is SNHLY and CDR2 is FYNNEI. With 5 bases clipped from V and 5 bases from J, the junction kept 7 bases outside the gene matches. The chain's CDR3 is CASSTDRVRETQYF. The CDR3 coding sequence is TGTGCCAGCAGTACGGACAGGGTTCGGGAGACCCAGTACTTC. Looking up the rest from reference TRBV2 and TRBJ2-5 gives the full variable domain: EPEVTQTPSHQVTQMGQEVILRCVPISNHLYFYWYRQILGQKVEFLVSFYNNEISEKSEIFDDQFSVERPDGSNFTLKIRSTKLEDSAMYFCASSTDRVRETQYFGPGTRLLVL.

The chain links TRBV6-1 to TRBJ2-7, with D possibly being TRBD1 (6 bases). This CDR3 comprises 13 residues. V was shortened by 8 bases and J by 4 bases, with 15 bases between the two germline ends. Germline-derived CDR1 and CDR2 are MNHNS and SASEGT. The CDR3 DNA sequence: TGTGCCAGCGGGCAGGGGCGATGGTACGAGCAGTACTTC. Its translation is CASGQGRWYEQYF.

The chain uses TRBV27 and TRBJ1-2, with a weak D call TRBD1 (6 bases). This CDR3 contains 15 residues. Germline lookup yields CDR1 MNHEY and CDR2 SMNVEV (reference sequence). The V gene lost 5 bases and the J gene lost 1 base, with 14 bases spanning the gap. CDR3: CASSPGGALNYGYTF. The CDR3 coding sequence is TGTGCCAGCAGTCCGGGGGGGGCGCTTAACTATGGCTACACCTTC.

The V gene is TRBV6-2 or TRBV6-3, the J gene TRBJ2-2, with TRBD1 matching over 10 bases. This CDR3 has 16 residues. Germline V lookup: CDR1 MNHEY, CDR2 SVGEGT. V shed 6 bases, J shed 5 bases, and the junction held 9 bases outside the gene matches. CDR3 sequence reads: CASSKNRGQGTGELFF. The DNA for the CDR3 is TGTGCCAGCAGCAAAAACCGGGGACAGGGGACCGGGGAGCTGTTTTTT.

This CDR3 is CATSRRESLNEQFF. As DNA, the CDR3 is TGTGCCACCAGCAGACGAGAGAGTCTGAATGAGCAGTTCTTC. The gene calls are TRBV15 and TRBJ2-1; D gene ambiguous. Germline assignment: CDR1 LNHNV and CDR2 YYDKDF (reference sequence). The CDR3 spans 14 residues. V was clipped by 2 bases and J by 7 bases, with 12 bases between them.